The entry below describes one TCR beta chain. The data belong to a study of blood T cell repertoires in COVID-19. The wider study: Italy, Spain and the United States were the sources of the convalescent and acute COVID-19 samples. In each case, the material was cDNA or gDNA derived from T cells, B-cell-depleted T cells, or PBMCs.

Original analysis: It was from reference gene primer amplification that nucleated cell counts were estimated. Here immunoSEQ multiplex PCR was the method, and the copy in TCRdb shows in-frame clones only, minus some. V, J and clone size are taken as reported in that table, and D and trimming were inferred from the DNA itself. The table shows roughly 230,000 clones, with 83% occurring only once. The CDR3 is 15 amino acids. From germline, CDR1 is SGHNT and CDR2 YYREEE (reference sequence). V trimming: 2 bases; J trimming: 9 bases; junction bases outside the gene matches: 4. The TCR comes from a human donor in a cohort sampled during active COVID-19. The chain is built from TRBV5-4 and TRBJ2-1; 14 bases agree with TRBD2. Material: peripheral blood. The CDR3 DNA follows: TGTGCCAGCAGCTTCGATGGACTAGCGGGAGGTGAGCAGTTCTTC. This encodes CASSFDGLAGGEQFF.